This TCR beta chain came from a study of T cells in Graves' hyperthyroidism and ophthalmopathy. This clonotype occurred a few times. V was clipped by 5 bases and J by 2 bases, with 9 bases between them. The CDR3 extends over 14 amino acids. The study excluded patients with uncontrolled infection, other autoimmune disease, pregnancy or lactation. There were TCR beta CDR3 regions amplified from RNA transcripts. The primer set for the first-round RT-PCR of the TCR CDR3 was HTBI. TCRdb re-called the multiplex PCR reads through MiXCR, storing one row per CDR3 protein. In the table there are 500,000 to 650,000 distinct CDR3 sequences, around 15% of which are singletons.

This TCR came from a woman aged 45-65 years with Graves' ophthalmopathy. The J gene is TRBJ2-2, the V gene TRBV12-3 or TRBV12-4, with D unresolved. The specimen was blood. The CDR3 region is CASSIHTNTGELFF. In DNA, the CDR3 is TGTGCCAGCAGTATACACACAAACACCGGGGAGCTGTTTTTT.